This T cell receptor (beta chain) was recorded in a study of Ad26.COV2.S vaccination and SARS-CoV-2 variants. Remarks on this clone: Its antigen is unknown.

J lost 1 base, V lost 1 base, and 1 base had no gene match. The CDR3 loop spans 15 amino acids. CDR1 and CDR2 from the germline V gene are SGHDT and YYEEEE. Measured with immunoSEQ multiplex PCR; TCRdb has only the in-frame clones, and not every one. The sample comprises some 480,000 clones, 87% of which are singletons, and roughly 12% rests with the top ten. Regarding treatment: some 19 received Ad26.COV2.S at low or high dose, single or two shots; 5 received placebo; per-sample allocation not given. Samples were taken on day 63 after the first vaccine or placebo injection. At a Boston site, the person donating was an adult of 18-55 years. An Ad26 vector expressing Wuhan-strain SARS-CoV-2 spike constituted the vaccine. Regarding the study as a whole: Measurements of TCR breadth and depth may have given underestimates of the total T cell responses. Reportedly, after vaccination the spike-specific CD8+ and CD4+ T cell responses displayed substantial breadth.

The chain employs TRBV5-6 and TRBJ2-3, with TRBD2 matching over 9 bases. This material consisted of peripheral blood, taken in a trial of Ad26.COV2.S vaccine versus placebo. This receptor was obtained from a person between 18 and 60 years old who received the Ad26.COV2.S COVID-19 vaccine or a placebo. DNA for the CDR3: TGTGCCAGCAGCTTGCGGACTAGCGGCACAGATACGCAGTATTTT. Residues: CASSLRTSGTDTQYF.